This T cell receptor beta chain derives from a study of T cells in Graves' hyperthyroidism and ophthalmopathy. RNA transcripts were the template for amplifying TCR beta CDR3 regions. Researchers ran a first-round RT-PCR on the TCR CDR3 using the HTBI primer set. Each CDR3 protein is one row after TCRdb ran MiXCR on the multiplex PCR reads. The sample carries hundreds of thousands of distinct CDR3 sequences, 14% recorded once. This clonotype was observed many times. Its specificity is unknown. The ends were cut back, 1 base at V and 5 bases at J, with 17 bases in the middle. Germline-derived CDR1 and CDR2 are SGHAT and FQDESV (reference sequence). This CDR3 region has 16 residues. Findings and limits, study-wide: Ophthalmopathy was predicted by the model a median of roughly 6.6 months ahead of onset. Peripheral blood also featured most of the thyroid clonotypes expanded above 0.001.

Specimen: blood. The chain recombines TRBV11-1 with TRBJ2-5; D ambiguous. This TCR was recovered from a woman between 18 and 30 years old with Graves' hyperthyroidism. CDR3 amino acids: CASSLGWRRMRETQYF. CDR3 bases: TGTGCCAGCAGCTTAGGGTGGCGGCGCATGAGGGAGACCCAGTACTTC.